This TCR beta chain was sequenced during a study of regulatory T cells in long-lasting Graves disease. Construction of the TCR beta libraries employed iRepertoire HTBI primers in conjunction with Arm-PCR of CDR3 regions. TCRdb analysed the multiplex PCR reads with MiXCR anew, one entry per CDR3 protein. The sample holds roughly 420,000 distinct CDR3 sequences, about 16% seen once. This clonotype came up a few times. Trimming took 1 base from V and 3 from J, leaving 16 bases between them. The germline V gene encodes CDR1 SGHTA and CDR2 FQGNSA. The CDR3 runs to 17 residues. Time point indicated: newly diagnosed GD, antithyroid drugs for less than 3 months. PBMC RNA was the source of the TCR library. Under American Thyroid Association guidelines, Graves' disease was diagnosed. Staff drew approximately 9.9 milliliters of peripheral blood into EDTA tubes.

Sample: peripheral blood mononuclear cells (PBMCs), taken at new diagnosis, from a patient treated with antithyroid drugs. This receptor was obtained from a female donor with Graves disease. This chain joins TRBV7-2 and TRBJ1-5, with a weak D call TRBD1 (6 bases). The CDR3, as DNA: TGTGCCAGCAGCTTAGTCCCCATGCACAGGGTCAATCAGCCCCAGCATTTT. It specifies CASSLVPMHRVNQPQHF.